This T cell receptor beta chain emerged from a study of T cells in Graves' hyperthyroidism and ophthalmopathy. Study context: Sampling of peripheral blood happened at initial diagnosis, prior to any treatment.

Study observations and caveats: Expanded thyroid clonotypes (above 0.001) were mostly also found in blood.

About this clonotype itself: Its antigen is as yet unknown. One junction end does not reproduce the germline sequence, and a read error may be involved.

The V gene's germline CDR1 is LNHDA and CDR2 SQIVND (reference sequence). CDR3 length: 14 amino acids. Amplification of TCR beta CDR3 regions was performed using RNA transcripts as template. An initial round of RT-PCR targeting the TCR CDR3 relied on the HTBI primer set. TCRdb fed the multiplex PCR reads into MiXCR, producing one record per CDR3 protein. The repertoire consists of 200,000 to 250,000 distinct CDR3 sequences, with around 17% occurring once and the leading ten covering less than 35%. Orbital computed tomography and thyroid ultrasound, together with serum TRAb and thyroxine and clinical symptoms, were used for diagnoses.

The receptor was derived from a woman aged 18-35 years with Graves' ophthalmopathy. J is TRBJ2-1 and V is TRBV19, with 10 bases that match TRBD2. What was sequenced was blood. CDR3: CASRIAGGYNEQFF. The DNA of the CDR3 is TGTGCCAGTAGAATAGCGGGGGGATACAATGAGCAGTTCTTC.